The rows below give T cell receptor beta chains drawn from one sample of a study of spatial heterogeneity in lung cancer. TCRdb re-called the 5' RACE reads with MiXCR, one entry per CDR3 protein. The table shows under 30,000 distinct CDR3 sequences, with 6% occurring only once. Material: PBMCs, obtained at follow-up. These receptors were collected from a male donor with early-stage non-small cell lung cancer. CDR3s include the opening cysteine and the closing phenylalanine or tryptophan. Fields, in order: J gene, clone size, D gene, V gene, CDR3 DNA, CDR3 protein. D genes are given only for firm matches. Rows give clone size only sometimes, using once, few, many, or a class for an expanded clone.

j_call: TRBJ2-7; clone_size: -; d_call: -; v_call: TRBV6-2/TRBV6-3; cdr3_nt: TGTGCCAGCAGTTACTCGGGGGGCAAGTACGAGCAGTACTTC; cdr3_aa: CASSYSGGKYEQYF
j_call: TRBJ2-7; clone_size: -; d_call: -; v_call: TRBV2; cdr3_nt: TGTGCCAGCAGTGGACAGACAACCTACGAGCAGTACTTC; cdr3_aa: CASSGQTTYEQYF
j_call: TRBJ2-4; clone_size: many; d_call: TRBD2; v_call: TRBV13; cdr3_nt: TGTGCCAGCGCTAACAGTATGGCTAGCGGGGGGCAGTACTTC; cdr3_aa: CASANSMASGGQYF
j_call: TRBJ1-1; clone_size: many; d_call: -; v_call: TRBV5-5; cdr3_nt: TGTGCCAGCAGCAACCCTAACACTGAAGCTTTCTTT; cdr3_aa: CASSNPNTEAFF
j_call: TRBJ2-5; clone_size: few; d_call: TRBD1; v_call: TRBV6-5; cdr3_nt: TGTGCCAGCAGTTACCAGGGGGCGGGAGAGACCCAGTACTTC; cdr3_aa: CASSYQGAGETQYF
j_call: TRBJ1-4; clone_size: many; d_call: -; v_call: TRBV9; cdr3_nt: TGTGCCAGCAGCTATGATGCAACTAATGAAAAACTGTTTTTT; cdr3_aa: CASSYDATNEKLFF
j_call: TRBJ2-5; clone_size: -; d_call: TRBD1; v_call: TRBV3-1; cdr3_nt: TGTGCCAGCAGCCGACAGTCCCGGCTCATCGGGACAGGGGGCGGCGAGACCCAGTACTTC; cdr3_aa: CASSRQSRLIGTGGGETQYF
j_call: TRBJ2-5; clone_size: many; d_call: -; v_call: TRBV19; cdr3_nt: TGTGCCAGTAGTATGAGGGGGGGCTTCGGAGAGACCCAGTACTTC; cdr3_aa: CASSMRGGFGETQYF
j_call: TRBJ2-2; clone_size: many; d_call: -; v_call: TRBV19; cdr3_nt: TGTGCCAGTAGTATAGTTCAGGCTGTCGGGGAGCTGTTTTTT; cdr3_aa: CASSIVQAVGELFF
j_call: TRBJ2-3; clone_size: few; d_call: TRBD2; v_call: TRBV5-4; cdr3_nt: TGTGCCAGCAGCCGAAACCTAGCGGGGACCACAGATACGCAGTATTTT; cdr3_aa: CASSRNLAGTTDTQYF
j_call: TRBJ2-5; clone_size: many; d_call: -; v_call: TRBV11-1; cdr3_nt: TGTGCCAGCAGCCTATGGACGCGAGAGACCCAGTACTTC; cdr3_aa: CASSLWTRETQYF
j_call: TRBJ2-3; clone_size: many; d_call: -; v_call: TRBV7-2; cdr3_nt: TGTGCCAGCAGCTTGCGGCGGGGGCCTAGCACAGATACGCAGTATTTT; cdr3_aa: CASSLRRGPSTDTQYF
j_call: TRBJ2-1; clone_size: -; d_call: TRBD1; v_call: TRBV24-1; cdr3_nt: TGTGCCACCAGTGATTTGAGGACAGGGAAATATGAGCAGTTCTTC; cdr3_aa: CATSDLRTGKYEQFF
j_call: TRBJ1-5; clone_size: few; d_call: -; v_call: TRBV4-3; cdr3_nt: TGCGCCAGCAGCACAGGGTTTGATCAGCCCCAGCATTTT; cdr3_aa: CASSTGFDQPQHF
j_call: TRBJ2-1; clone_size: -; d_call: TRBD2; v_call: TRBV7-2; cdr3_nt: TGTGCCAGCAGCCCGGGGACTAGCGAGCAGTTCTTC; cdr3_aa: CASSPGTSEQFF
j_call: TRBJ2-4; clone_size: many; d_call: TRBD2; v_call: TRBV4-2; cdr3_nt: TGTGCCAGCAGCCAAGAAGCGGGAGGAGATCGAAACATTCAGTACTTC; cdr3_aa: CASSQEAGGDRNIQYF
j_call: TRBJ2-3; clone_size: many; d_call: TRBD1; v_call: TRBV2; cdr3_nt: TGTGCCAGCAGCCGGGACAGGGGGTCAGATACGCAGTATTTT; cdr3_aa: CASSRDRGSDTQYF
j_call: TRBJ1-5; clone_size: -; d_call: -; v_call: TRBV18; cdr3_nt: TGTGCCAGCTCACCCGATTCGGACAGTAATCAGCCCCAGCATTTT; cdr3_aa: CASSPDSDSNQPQHF
j_call: TRBJ2-5; clone_size: -; d_call: TRBD2; v_call: TRBV7-2; cdr3_nt: TGTGCCAGCAGCTTTGTCAGCGGGAAAGAGACCCAGTACTTC; cdr3_aa: CASSFVSGKETQYF
j_call: TRBJ2-5; clone_size: few; d_call: TRBD2; v_call: TRBV7-3; cdr3_nt: TGTGCCAGCAGCTTAACTAGCGGGGGGGCAGAGACCCAGTACTTC; cdr3_aa: CASSLTSGGAETQYF
j_call: TRBJ2-3; clone_size: few; d_call: -; v_call: TRBV14; cdr3_nt: TGTGCCAGCAGCCAAGACATCTTGGGACTTGGGCAGTATTTT; cdr3_aa: CASSQDILGLGQYF
j_call: TRBJ1-5; clone_size: medium-sized; d_call: -; v_call: TRBV5-1; cdr3_nt: TGCGCCAGCAGCTTTGGGGGGCGGACGCAGCCCCAGCATTTT; cdr3_aa: CASSFGGRTQPQHF
j_call: TRBJ2-7; clone_size: -; d_call: -; v_call: TRBV5-1; cdr3_nt: TGCGCCAGCAGCTCCGCGGGTGACGAGCAGTACTTC; cdr3_aa: CASSSAGDEQYF
j_call: TRBJ2-3; clone_size: many; d_call: TRBD2; v_call: TRBV7-6; cdr3_nt: TGTGCCAGCAGCTTATTTGGTGGGACTAGCTTCGATACGCAGTATTTT; cdr3_aa: CASSLFGGTSFDTQYF
j_call: TRBJ1-1; clone_size: many; d_call: TRBD1; v_call: TRBV19; cdr3_nt: TGTGCCACCTCGGGACAGGTGAACACTGAAGCTTTCTTT; cdr3_aa: CATSGQVNTEAFF
j_call: TRBJ2-1; clone_size: -; d_call: -; v_call: TRBV7-6; cdr3_nt: TGTGCCAGCAGCTTAGACGCCCTCGGGTTGAGTGAGCAGTTCTTC; cdr3_aa: CASSLDALGLSEQFF
j_call: TRBJ1-6; clone_size: medium-sized; d_call: -; v_call: TRBV29-1; cdr3_nt: TGCAGCGTCCTTTATTCACCCCTCCACTTT; cdr3_aa: CSVLYSPLHF
j_call: TRBJ1-4; clone_size: many; d_call: TRBD1; v_call: TRBV14; cdr3_nt: TGTGCCAGCAGCCAAACACGGGACAGCCAAAATGAAAAACTGTTTTTT; cdr3_aa: CASSQTRDSQNEKLFF
j_call: TRBJ2-2; clone_size: many; d_call: TRBD1; v_call: TRBV28; cdr3_nt: TGTGCCAGCAGTTCGGGACAGGGGACCGGGGAGCTGTTTTTT; cdr3_aa: CASSSGQGTGELFF
j_call: TRBJ1-4; clone_size: -; d_call: -; v_call: TRBV12-3/TRBV12-4; cdr3_nt: TGTGCCACTATGTCCGGGGGGGGAAATGAAAAACTGTTTTTT; cdr3_aa: CATMSGGGNEKLFF
j_call: TRBJ2-7; clone_size: many; d_call: -; v_call: TRBV29-1; cdr3_nt: TGCAGCGTTGTGGCAGGGGGGAAAAGCGAGCAGTACTTC; cdr3_aa: CSVVAGGKSEQYF
j_call: TRBJ1-5; clone_size: many; d_call: -; v_call: TRBV27; cdr3_nt: TGTGCCAGCAGGTCCAGAGTCAATCAGCCCCAGCATTTT; cdr3_aa: CASRSRVNQPQHF
j_call: TRBJ1-4; clone_size: -; d_call: -; v_call: TRBV7-2; cdr3_nt: TGTGCCAGCAGCTTAGGTGTCTTGGGGGCGCAGAGGGAAAAACTGTTTTTT; cdr3_aa: CASSLGVLGAQREKLFF
j_call: TRBJ2-3; clone_size: many; d_call: TRBD2; v_call: TRBV20-1; cdr3_nt: TGCAGTGCTAGAGTGACTAGCGGGGGGCCAAGAGATACGCAGTATTTT; cdr3_aa: CSARVTSGGPRDTQYF
j_call: TRBJ1-6; clone_size: -; d_call: -; v_call: TRBV20-1; cdr3_nt: TGCAGTGCTAGAGCGCTCGAGACAGGAATTTTCTCCTATAATTCACCCCTCCACTTT; cdr3_aa: CSARALETGIFSYNSPLHF
j_call: TRBJ2-1; clone_size: many; d_call: TRBD2; v_call: TRBV24-1; cdr3_nt: TGTGCCACCAGTGAATGGGGAGGGGACAATGAGCAGTTCTTC; cdr3_aa: CATSEWGGDNEQFF
j_call: TRBJ2-5; clone_size: few; d_call: TRBD2; v_call: TRBV30; cdr3_nt: TGTGCCTGGAGTTCTTCTTGGCCCAGGAAGGCTAGCGGGGGACCCCCGGAGGAGACCCAGTACTTC; cdr3_aa: CAWSSSWPRKASGGPPEETQYF
j_call: TRBJ2-3; clone_size: many; d_call: TRBD2; v_call: TRBV24-1; cdr3_nt: TGTGCCTCAGCGGGAGTAGTCGATACGCAGTATTTT; cdr3_aa: CASAGVVDTQYF
j_call: TRBJ2-1; clone_size: few; d_call: -; v_call: TRBV6-2/TRBV6-3; cdr3_nt: TGTGCCAGCAGTTACGTCGACAGGCCCGCATACAATGAGCAGTTCTTC; cdr3_aa: CASSYVDRPAYNEQFF
j_call: TRBJ2-1; clone_size: few; d_call: TRBD2; v_call: TRBV5-6; cdr3_nt: TGTGCCAGCGACGGACTAGCGGGAGGCCCCCGCTCCTACAATGAGCAGTTCTTC; cdr3_aa: CASDGLAGGPRSYNEQFF
j_call: TRBJ2-5; clone_size: many; d_call: -; v_call: TRBV19; cdr3_nt: TGTGCCAGTAGTACCTACAGACAGGTCCAAGAGACCCAGTACTTC; cdr3_aa: CASSTYRQVQETQYF
j_call: TRBJ1-1; clone_size: many; d_call: -; v_call: TRBV5-5; cdr3_nt: TGTGCCAGTCACAGGGATAGCACTGAAGCTTTCTTT; cdr3_aa: CASHRDSTEAFF
j_call: TRBJ1-2; clone_size: -; d_call: TRBD1; v_call: TRBV27; cdr3_nt: TGTGCCAGCAGTCCCCAGGGGGCAAGGGGCTACACCTTC; cdr3_aa: CASSPQGARGYTF
j_call: TRBJ2-5; clone_size: few; d_call: -; v_call: TRBV19; cdr3_nt: TGTGCCAGTAGTTATTATTTGGCCGAAGAGACCCAGTACTTC; cdr3_aa: CASSYYLAEETQYF
j_call: TRBJ2-3; clone_size: many; d_call: TRBD2; v_call: TRBV12-3/TRBV12-4; cdr3_nt: TGTGCCAGCAGTTTCGGGGGGAGCACAGATACGCAGTATTTT; cdr3_aa: CASSFGGSTDTQYF
j_call: TRBJ1-2; clone_size: many; d_call: -; v_call: TRBV29-1; cdr3_nt: TGCAGCGTTGAAGATCCCGCAGACTATGGCTACACCTTC; cdr3_aa: CSVEDPADYGYTF
j_call: TRBJ2-7; clone_size: many; d_call: -; v_call: TRBV18; cdr3_nt: TGTGCCAGCTCACAAGGGCCAGAATACGACGAGCAGTACTTC; cdr3_aa: CASSQGPEYDEQYF
j_call: TRBJ2-5; clone_size: medium-sized; d_call: -; v_call: TRBV5-5; cdr3_nt: TGTGCCAGCAGCTTGGATGGCCAAGAGACCCAGTACTTC; cdr3_aa: CASSLDGQETQYF
j_call: TRBJ2-7; clone_size: many; d_call: -; v_call: TRBV6-2/TRBV6-3; cdr3_nt: TGTGCCAGCAGTTACATCACGGGGGCGTCCTACGAGCAGTACTTC; cdr3_aa: CASSYITGASYEQYF
j_call: TRBJ1-1; clone_size: many; d_call: -; v_call: TRBV4-2; cdr3_nt: TGTGCCAGCAGCCAAGATCATGCTGGGACATGGGAAACGGGGGCTTTCTTT; cdr3_aa: CASSQDHAGTWETGAFF
j_call: TRBJ2-3; clone_size: many; d_call: TRBD1; v_call: TRBV18; cdr3_nt: TGTGCCAGCTCAAACCTACAGGGGGCTGGCACAGATACGCAGTATTTT; cdr3_aa: CASSNLQGAGTDTQYF
j_call: TRBJ2-3; clone_size: few; d_call: TRBD2; v_call: TRBV6-2/TRBV6-3; cdr3_nt: TGTGCCAGCACGCTAGCGGGAGGGCCCGCAGATACGCAGTATTTT; cdr3_aa: CASTLAGGPADTQYF
j_call: TRBJ2-3; clone_size: many; d_call: TRBD2; v_call: TRBV29-1; cdr3_nt: TGCAGCGTGAATAGCGGGATTAGCACAGATACGCAGTATTTT; cdr3_aa: CSVNSGISTDTQYF
j_call: TRBJ2-5; clone_size: few; d_call: -; v_call: TRBV2; cdr3_nt: TGTGCCAGCACTGCTTCGCCGGTGGGAGGAGAGACCCAGTACTTC; cdr3_aa: CASTASPVGGETQYF
j_call: TRBJ1-1; clone_size: many; d_call: TRBD1; v_call: TRBV5-4; cdr3_nt: TGTGCCAGCAGCTTTAGACAGGGGACCGGGGCTTTCTTT; cdr3_aa: CASSFRQGTGAFF
j_call: TRBJ2-2; clone_size: medium-sized; d_call: -; v_call: TRBV29-1; cdr3_nt: TGCAGCGTTGGGGGCAGCGGGGAGCTGTTTTTT; cdr3_aa: CSVGGSGELFF